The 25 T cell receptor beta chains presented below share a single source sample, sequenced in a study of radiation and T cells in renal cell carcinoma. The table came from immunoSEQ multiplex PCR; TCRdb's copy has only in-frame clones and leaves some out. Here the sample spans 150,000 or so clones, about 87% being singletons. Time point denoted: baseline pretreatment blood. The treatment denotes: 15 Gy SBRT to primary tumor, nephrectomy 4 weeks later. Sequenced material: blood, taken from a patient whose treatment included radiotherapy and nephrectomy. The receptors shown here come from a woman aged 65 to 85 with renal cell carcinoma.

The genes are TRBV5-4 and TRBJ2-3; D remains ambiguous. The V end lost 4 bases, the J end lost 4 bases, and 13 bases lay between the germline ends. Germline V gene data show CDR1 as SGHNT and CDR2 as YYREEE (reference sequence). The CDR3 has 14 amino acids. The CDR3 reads CASSPGAAADTQYF. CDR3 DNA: TGTGCCAGCAGCCCCGGTGCCGCGGCAGATACGCAGTATTTT.

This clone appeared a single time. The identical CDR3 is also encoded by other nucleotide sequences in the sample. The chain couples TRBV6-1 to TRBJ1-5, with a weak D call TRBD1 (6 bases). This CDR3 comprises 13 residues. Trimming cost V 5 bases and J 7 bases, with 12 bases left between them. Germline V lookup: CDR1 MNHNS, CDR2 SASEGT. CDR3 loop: CASSLTGRQPQHF. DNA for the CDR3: TGTGCCAGCAGTTTGACAGGAAGGCAGCCCCAGCATTTT.

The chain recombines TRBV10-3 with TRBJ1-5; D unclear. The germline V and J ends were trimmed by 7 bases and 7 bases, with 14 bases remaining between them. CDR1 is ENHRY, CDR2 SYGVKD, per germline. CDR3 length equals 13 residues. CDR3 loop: CAIKRDPGQPQHF. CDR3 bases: TGTGCCATCAAAAGAGACCCCGGACAGCCCCAGCATTTT.

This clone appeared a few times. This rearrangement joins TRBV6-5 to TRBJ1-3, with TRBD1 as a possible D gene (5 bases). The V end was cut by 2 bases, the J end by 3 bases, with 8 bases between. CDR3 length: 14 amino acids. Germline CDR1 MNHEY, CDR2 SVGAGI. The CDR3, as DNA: TGTGCCAGCAGTTACGGGCAGGGTGGAAACACCATATATTTT. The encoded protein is CASSYGQGGNTIYF.

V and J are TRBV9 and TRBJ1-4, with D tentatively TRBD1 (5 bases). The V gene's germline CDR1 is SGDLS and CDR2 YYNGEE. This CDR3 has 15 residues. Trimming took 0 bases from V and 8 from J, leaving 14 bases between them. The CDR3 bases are TGTGCCAGCAGCGTAGGGTCTGGGACGGGGGAAAAACTGTTTTTT. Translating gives CASSVGSGTGEKLFF.

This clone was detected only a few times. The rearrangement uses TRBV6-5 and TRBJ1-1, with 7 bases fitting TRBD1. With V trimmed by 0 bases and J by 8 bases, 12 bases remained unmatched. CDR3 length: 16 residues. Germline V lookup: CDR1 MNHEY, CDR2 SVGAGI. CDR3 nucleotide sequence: TGTGCCAGCAGTTACTCTGGCCTGACTTCCAGGGGGGAAGCTTTCTTT. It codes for CASSYSGLTSRGEAFF.

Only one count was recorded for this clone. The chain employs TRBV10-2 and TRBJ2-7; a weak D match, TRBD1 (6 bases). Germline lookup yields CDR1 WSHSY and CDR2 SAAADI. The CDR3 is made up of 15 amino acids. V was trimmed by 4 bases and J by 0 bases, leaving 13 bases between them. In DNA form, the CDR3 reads TGCGCCAGCAGTGGCCCTGGACAGCTCTCCTACGAGCAGTACTTC. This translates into CASSGPGQLSYEQYF.

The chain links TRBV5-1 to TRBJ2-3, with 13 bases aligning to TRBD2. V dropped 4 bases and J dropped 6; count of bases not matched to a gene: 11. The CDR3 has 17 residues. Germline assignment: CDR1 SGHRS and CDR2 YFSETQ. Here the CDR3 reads CASSPLTSGGPSDTQYF. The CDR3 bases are TGCGCCAGCAGCCCATTGACTAGCGGGGGGCCCTCGGATACGCAGTATTTT.

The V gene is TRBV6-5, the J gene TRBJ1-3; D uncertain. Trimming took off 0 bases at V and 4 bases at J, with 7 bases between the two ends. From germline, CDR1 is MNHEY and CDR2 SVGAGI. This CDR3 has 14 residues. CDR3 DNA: TGTGCCAGCAGTTACTCCAGGCAGGGAAACACCATATATTTT. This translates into CASSYSRQGNTIYF.

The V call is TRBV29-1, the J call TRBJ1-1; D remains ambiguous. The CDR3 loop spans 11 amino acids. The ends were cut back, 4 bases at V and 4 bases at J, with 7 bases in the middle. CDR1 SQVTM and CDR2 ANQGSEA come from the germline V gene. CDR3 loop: CSVVESTEAFF. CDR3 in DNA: TGCAGCGTTGTTGAGAGCACTGAAGCTTTCTTT.

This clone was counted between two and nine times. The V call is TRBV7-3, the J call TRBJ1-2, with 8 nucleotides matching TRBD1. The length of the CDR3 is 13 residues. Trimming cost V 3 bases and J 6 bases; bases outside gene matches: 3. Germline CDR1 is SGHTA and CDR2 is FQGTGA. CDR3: CASSFYRGDGYTF. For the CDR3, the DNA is TGTGCCAGCAGCTTCTACAGGGGGGATGGCTACACCTTC. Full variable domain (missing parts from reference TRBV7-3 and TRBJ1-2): GAGVSQTPSNKVTEKGKYVELRCDPISGHTALYWYRQSLGQGPEFLIYFQGTGAADDSGLPNDRFFAVRPEGSVSTLKIQRTERGDSAVYLCASSFYRGDGYTFGSGTRLTVV.

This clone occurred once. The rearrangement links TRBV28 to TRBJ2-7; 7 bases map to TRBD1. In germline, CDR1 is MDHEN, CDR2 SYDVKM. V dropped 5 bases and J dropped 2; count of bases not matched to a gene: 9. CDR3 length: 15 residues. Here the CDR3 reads CASSPETGRTYEQYF. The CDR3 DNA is TGTGCCAGCAGTCCGGAGACAGGGCGTACCTACGAGCAGTACTTC.

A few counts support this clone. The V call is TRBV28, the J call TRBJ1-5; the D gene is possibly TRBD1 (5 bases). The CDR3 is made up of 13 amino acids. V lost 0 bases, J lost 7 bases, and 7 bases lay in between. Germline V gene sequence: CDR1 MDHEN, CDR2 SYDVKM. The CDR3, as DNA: TGTGCCAGCAGTTTATGGGGGGACCAGCCCCAGCATTTT. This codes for CASSLWGDQPQHF.

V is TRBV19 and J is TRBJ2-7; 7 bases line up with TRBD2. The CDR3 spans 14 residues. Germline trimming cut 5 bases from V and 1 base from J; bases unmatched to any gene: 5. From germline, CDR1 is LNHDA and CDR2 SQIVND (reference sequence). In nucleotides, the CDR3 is TGTGCCAGTAGTTCAACGGGGGGATCCTACGAGCAGTACTTC. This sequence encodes CASSSTGGSYEQYF.

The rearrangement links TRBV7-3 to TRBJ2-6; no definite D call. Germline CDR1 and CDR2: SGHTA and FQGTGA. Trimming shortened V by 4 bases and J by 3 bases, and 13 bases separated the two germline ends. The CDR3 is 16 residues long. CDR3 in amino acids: CASSWLGRSGANVLTF. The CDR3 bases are TGTGCCAGCAGCTGGTTAGGGCGAAGTGGGGCCAACGTCCTGACTTTC.

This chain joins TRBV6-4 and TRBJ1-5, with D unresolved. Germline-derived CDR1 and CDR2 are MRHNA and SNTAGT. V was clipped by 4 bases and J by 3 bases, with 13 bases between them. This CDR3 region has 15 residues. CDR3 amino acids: CASSVVPGPNQPQHF. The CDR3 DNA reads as TGTGCCAGCAGTGTAGTCCCAGGTCCCAATCAGCCCCAGCATTTT.

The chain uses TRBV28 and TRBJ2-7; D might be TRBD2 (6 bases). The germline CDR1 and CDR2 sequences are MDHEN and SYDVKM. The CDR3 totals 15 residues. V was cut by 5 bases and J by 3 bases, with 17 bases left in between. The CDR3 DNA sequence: TGTGCCAGCAGTGACCCGACTAGGAGGGGCTACGAGCAGTACTTC. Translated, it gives CASSDPTRRGYEQYF.

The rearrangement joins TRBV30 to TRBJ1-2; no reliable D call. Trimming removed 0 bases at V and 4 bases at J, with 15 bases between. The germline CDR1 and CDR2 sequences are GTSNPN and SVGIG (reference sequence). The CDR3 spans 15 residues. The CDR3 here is CAWSVRLSAGYGYTF. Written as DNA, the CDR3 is TGTGCCTGGAGTGTTAGGTTGTCGGCCGGCTATGGCTACACCTTC.

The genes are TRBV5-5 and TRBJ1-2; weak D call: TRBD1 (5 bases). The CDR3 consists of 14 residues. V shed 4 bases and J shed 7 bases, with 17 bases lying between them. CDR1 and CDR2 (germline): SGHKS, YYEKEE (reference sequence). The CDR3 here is CASSAAQERSGYTF. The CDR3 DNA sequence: TGTGCCAGCAGCGCGGCACAGGAACGCTCTGGCTACACCTTC.

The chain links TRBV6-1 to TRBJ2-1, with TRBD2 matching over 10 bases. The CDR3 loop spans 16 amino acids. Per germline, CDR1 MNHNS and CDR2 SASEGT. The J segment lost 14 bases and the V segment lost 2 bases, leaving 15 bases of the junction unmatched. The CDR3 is CASSEMISGGAIGKFF. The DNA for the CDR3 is TGTGCCAGCAGTGAAATGATAAGCGGGGGGGCCATCGGTAAGTTCTTC.

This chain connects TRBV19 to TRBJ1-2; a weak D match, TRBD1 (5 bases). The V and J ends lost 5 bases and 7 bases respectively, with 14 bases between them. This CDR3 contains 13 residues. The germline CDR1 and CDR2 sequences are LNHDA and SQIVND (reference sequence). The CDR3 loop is CASSDRQGSGYTF. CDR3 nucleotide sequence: TGTGCCAGTAGTGACCGGCAGGGAAGTGGCTACACCTTC. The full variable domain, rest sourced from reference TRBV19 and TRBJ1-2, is DGGITQSPKYLFRKEGQNVTLSCEQNLNHDAMYWYRQDPGQGLRLIYYSQIVNDFQKGDIAEGYSVSREKKESFPLTVTSAQKNPTAFYLCASSDRQGSGYTFGSGTRLTVV.

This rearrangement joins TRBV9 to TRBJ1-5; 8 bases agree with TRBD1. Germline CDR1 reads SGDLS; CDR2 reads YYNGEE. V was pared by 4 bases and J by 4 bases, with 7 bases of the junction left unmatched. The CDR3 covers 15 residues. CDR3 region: CASSQGQGRNQPQHF. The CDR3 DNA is TGTGCCAGCAGCCAAGGACAGGGTCGGAATCAGCCCCAGCATTTT.

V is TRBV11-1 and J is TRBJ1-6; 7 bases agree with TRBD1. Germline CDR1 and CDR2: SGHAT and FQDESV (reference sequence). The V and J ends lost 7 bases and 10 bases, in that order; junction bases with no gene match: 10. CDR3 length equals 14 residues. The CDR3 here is CASIQDRVGSPLHF. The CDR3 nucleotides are TGTGCCAGCATTCAAGACAGGGTGGGCTCACCCCTCCACTTT.

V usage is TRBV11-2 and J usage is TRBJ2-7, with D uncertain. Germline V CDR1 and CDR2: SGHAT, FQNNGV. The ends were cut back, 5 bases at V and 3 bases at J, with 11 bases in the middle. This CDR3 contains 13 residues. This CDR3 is CASSLGHFYEQYF. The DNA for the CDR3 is TGTGCCAGCAGCCTCGGCCACTTCTACGAGCAGTACTTC.

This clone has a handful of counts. CDR3 nucleotide sequence: TGTGCCAGCAGCGTAGCGGGGGAGCCCAAAAACATTCAGTACTTC. Its protein product is CASSVAGEPKNIQYF. J is TRBJ2-4 and V is TRBV9, with D tentatively TRBD2 (6 bases). The CDR3 length is 15 residues. V lost 0 bases and J lost 2, with 9 bases in between. CDR1 and CDR2 (germline): SGDLS, YYNGEE.